The source of this T cell receptor beta chain is a study of blood T cell repertoires in COVID-19. Across the study: The United States, Italy and Spain provided the acute and convalescent COVID-19 samples. PBMCs, B-cell-depleted T cells, or T cells were the source of the cDNA or gDNA that made up the material.

This clone was counted once. In the study's own analysis: The authors estimated nucleated cell counts from reference gene primer amplification. Sequencing used immunoSEQ multiplex PCR; TCRdb keeps in-frame clones, though not all of them. The V and J calls and clone size come from that table; D and trimming were worked out from the DNA. The sample lists about 150,000 clones; 75% to 85% were seen once. From germline, CDR1 is SGHAT and CDR2 FQNNGV. The germline V and J ends were trimmed by 3 bases and 9 bases, with 10 bases remaining between them. The CDR3 covers 12 residues. The clonotype was recovered from a woman between 45 and 60 years old in a cohort sampled during active or convalescent COVID-19. The chain recombines TRBV11-2 with TRBJ2-3; D is unresolved. The sequenced sample consisted of peripheral blood. DNA for the CDR3: TGTGCCAGCAGCTTTGGAAAGGAGACGCAGTATTTT. It translates to CASSFGKETQYF.